This T cell receptor beta chain was observed in a study of memory CD4+ T cells and cytomegalovirus serostatus. Single viable CD3+CD4+CD8-CD45RO+ cells were sorted as the memory CD4+ T cells. Clones were sequenced by immunoSEQ multiplex PCR, and TCRdb holds only the in-frame ones, with some missing. The table has tens of thousands of clones, around four fifths seen once. The CDR3 has 16 residues. V lost 5 bases and J 0 bases, leaving 16 bases between the germline ends. CDR1 SGDLS and CDR2 YYNGEE come from the germline V gene. The source is an adult in good health and CMV-seronegative. The rearrangement joins TRBV9 to TRBJ2-3; weak D call: TRBD2 (6 bases). The sequenced sample consisted of memory CD4+ T cells from blood. For the CDR3, the DNA is TGTGCCAGCAGTAAAGGGACTCGCCCTAGCACAGATACGCAGTATTTT. Amino acids: CASSKGTRPSTDTQYF.